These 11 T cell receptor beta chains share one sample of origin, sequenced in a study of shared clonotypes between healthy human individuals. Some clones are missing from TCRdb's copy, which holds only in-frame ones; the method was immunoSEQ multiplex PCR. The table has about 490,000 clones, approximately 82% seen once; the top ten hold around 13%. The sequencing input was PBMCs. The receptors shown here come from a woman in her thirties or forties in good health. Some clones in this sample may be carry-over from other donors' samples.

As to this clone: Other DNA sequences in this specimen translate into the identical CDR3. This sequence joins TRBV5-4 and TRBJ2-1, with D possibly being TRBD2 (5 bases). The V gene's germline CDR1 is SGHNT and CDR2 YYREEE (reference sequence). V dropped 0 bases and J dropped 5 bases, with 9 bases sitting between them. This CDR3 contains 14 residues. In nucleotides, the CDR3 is TGTGCCAGCAGCTTGGTATCGGGAAACAATGAGCAGTTCTTC. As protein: CASSLVSGNNEQFF.

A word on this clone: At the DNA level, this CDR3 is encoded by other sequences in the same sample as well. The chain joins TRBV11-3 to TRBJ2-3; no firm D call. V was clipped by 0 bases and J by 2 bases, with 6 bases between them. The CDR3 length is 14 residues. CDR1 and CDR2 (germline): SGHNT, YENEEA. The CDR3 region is CASSLDGNTDTQYF. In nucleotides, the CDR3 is TGTGCCAGCAGCTTAGATGGAAACACAGATACGCAGTATTTT.

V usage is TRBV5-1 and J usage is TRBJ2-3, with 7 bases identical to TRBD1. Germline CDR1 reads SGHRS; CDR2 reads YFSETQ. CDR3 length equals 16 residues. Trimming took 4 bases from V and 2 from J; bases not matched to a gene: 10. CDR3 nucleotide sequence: TGCGCCAGCAGCCTCGGACAGGAAAGATTCACAGATACGCAGTATTTT. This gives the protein CASSLGQERFTDTQYF.

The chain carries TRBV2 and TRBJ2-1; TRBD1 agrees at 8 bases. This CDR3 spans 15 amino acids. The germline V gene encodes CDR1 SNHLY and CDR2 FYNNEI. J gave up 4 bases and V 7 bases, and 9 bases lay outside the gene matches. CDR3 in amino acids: CASKDGQGYYNEQFF. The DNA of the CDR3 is TGTGCCAGCAAGGACGGACAGGGATATTACAATGAGCAGTTCTTC.

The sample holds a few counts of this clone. CDR3 sequence: CASSLVGGVNTGELFF. CDR3 in DNA: TGTGCCAGCAGCTTAGTAGGAGGGGTGAACACCGGGGAGCTGTTTTTT. The chain combines TRBV7-8 with TRBJ2-2; a weak D match, TRBD2 (6 bases). CDR1 SGHVS and CDR2 FQNEAQ come from the germline V gene. V lost 1 base, J lost 1 base, and 10 bases lay in between. The CDR3 runs to 16 residues.

CDR3 protein: CASSKDRSYEQYF. The DNA of the CDR3 is TGTGCCAGCAGCAAGGACCGGTCCTACGAGCAGTACTTC. The chain couples TRBV5-6 to TRBJ2-7; no clear D gene. This CDR3 comprises 13 residues. The V end lost 4 bases, the J end lost 1 base, and 9 bases lay between the germline ends. From germline, CDR1 is SGHDT and CDR2 YYEEEE.

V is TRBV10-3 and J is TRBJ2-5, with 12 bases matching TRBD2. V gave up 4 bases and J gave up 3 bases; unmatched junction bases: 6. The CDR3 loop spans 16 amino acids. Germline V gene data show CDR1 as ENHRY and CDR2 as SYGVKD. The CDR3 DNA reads TGTGCCATCAGTGTCCGACTAGCGGGAGTAAAAGAGACCCAGTACTTC. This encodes CAISVRLAGVKETQYF.

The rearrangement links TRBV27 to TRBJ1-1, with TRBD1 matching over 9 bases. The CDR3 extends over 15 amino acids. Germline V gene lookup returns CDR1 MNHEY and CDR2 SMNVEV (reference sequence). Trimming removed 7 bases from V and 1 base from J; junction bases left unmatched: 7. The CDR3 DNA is TGTGCCAGCACCAGGACAGGGGCCCCGAACACTGAAGCTTTCTTT. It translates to CASTRTGAPNTEAFF.

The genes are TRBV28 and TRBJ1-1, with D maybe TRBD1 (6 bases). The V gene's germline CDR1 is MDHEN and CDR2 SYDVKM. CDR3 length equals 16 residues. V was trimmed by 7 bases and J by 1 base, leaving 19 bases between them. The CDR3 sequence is CASNAPGHPSNTEAFF. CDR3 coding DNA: TGTGCCAGCAATGCTCCGGGACATCCATCGAACACTGAAGCTTTCTTT.

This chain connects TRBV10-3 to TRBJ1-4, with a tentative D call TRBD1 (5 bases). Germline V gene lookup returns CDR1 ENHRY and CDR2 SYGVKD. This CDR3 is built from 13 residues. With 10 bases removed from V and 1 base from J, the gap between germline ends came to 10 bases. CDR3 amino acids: CATRGETNEKLFF. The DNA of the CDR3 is TGTGCCACCCGAGGGGAAACTAATGAAAAACTGTTTTTT.

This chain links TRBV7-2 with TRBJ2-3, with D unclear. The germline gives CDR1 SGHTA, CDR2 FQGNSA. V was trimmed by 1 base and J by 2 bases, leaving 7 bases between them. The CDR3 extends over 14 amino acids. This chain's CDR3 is CASSLDRFTDTQYF. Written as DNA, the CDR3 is TGTGCCAGCAGCTTAGACAGATTCACAGATACGCAGTATTTT. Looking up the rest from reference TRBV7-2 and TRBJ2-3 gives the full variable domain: GAGVSQSPSNKVTEKGKDVELRCDPISGHTALYWYRQSLGQGLEFLIYFQGNSAPDKSGLPSDRFSAERTGGSVSTLTIQRTQQEDSAVYLCASSLDRFTDTQYFGPGTRLTVL.